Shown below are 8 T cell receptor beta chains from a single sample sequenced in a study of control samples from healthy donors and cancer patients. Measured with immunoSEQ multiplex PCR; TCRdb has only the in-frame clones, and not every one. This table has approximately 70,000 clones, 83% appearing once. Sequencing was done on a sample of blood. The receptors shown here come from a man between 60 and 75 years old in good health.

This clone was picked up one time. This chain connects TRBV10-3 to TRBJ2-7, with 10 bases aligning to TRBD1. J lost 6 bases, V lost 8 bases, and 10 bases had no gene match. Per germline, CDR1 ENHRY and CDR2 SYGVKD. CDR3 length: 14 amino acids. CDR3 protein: CAIRSGQGLLEQYF. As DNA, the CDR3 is TGTGCCATCCGATCGGGACAGGGGCTTCTCGAGCAGTACTTC.

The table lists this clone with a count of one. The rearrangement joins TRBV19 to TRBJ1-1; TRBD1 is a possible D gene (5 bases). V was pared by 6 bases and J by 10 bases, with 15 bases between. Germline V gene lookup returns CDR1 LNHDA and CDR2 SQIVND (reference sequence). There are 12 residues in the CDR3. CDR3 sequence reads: CASSPMAGGAFF. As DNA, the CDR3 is TGTGCCAGTAGCCCTATGGCGGGGGGAGCTTTCTTT.

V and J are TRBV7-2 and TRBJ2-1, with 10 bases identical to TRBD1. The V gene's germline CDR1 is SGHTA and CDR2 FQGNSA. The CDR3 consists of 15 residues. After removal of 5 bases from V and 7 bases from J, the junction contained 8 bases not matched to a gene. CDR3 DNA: TGTGCCAGCAGCCTTCGGACAGGGGGTAGGAATGAGCAGTTCTTC. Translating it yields CASSLRTGGRNEQFF.

The CDR3 DNA reads as TGTGCCAGCAGCCAAAACAGGTATCAGCCCCAGCATTTT. Residues: CASSQNRYQPQHF. This chain uses TRBV3-1 (or the pseudogene TRBV3-2) with TRBJ1-5; maybe TRBD1 (5 bases). Trimming removed 2 bases from V and 5 bases from J, with 7 bases in between. The V gene's germline CDR1 is LGHDT and CDR2 YNNKEL (reference sequence). This CDR3 region has 13 residues.

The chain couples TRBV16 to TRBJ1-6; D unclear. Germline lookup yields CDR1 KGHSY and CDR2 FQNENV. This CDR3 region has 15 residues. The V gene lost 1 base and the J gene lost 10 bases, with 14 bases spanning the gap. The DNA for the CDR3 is TGTGCCAGCAGCCAATTCCCCTTAAGCACGTCACCCCTCCACTTT. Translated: CASSQFPLSTSPLHF.

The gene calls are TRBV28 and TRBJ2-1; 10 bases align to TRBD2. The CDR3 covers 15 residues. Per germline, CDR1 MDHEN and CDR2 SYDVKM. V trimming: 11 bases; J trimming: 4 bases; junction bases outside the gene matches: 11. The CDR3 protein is CASISSSGGYNEQFF. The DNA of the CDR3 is TGTGCCTCCATAAGCTCTAGCGGGGGTTACAATGAGCAGTTCTTC.

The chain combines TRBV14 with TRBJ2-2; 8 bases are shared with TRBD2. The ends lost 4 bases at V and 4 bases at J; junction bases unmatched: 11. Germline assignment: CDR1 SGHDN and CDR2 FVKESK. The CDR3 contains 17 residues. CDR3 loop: CASSPFEGLAGTGELFF. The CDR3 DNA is TGTGCCAGCAGCCCATTTGAAGGACTAGCTGGCACCGGGGAGCTGTTTTTT.

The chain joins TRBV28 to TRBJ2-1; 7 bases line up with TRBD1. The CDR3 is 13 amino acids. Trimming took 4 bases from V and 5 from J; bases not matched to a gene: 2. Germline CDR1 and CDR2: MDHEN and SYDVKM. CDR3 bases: TGTGCCAGCAGTTCGGACAGGAACAATGAGCAGTTCTTC. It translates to CASSSDRNNEQFF. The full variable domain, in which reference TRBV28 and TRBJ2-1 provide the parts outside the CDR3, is DVKVTQSSRYLVKRTGEKVFLECVQDMDHENMFWYRQDPGLGLRLIYFSYDVKMKEKGDIPEGYSVSREKKERFSLILESASTNQTSMYLCASSSDRNNEQFFGPGTRLTVL.